One sample yielded the 7 T cell receptor beta chains listed below, sequenced in a study of cytomegalovirus exposure and HLA in healthy donors. Using immunoSEQ multiplex PCR, the repertoire was profiled, and TCRdb retains in-frame clones only, with some absent. The sample has over 100,000 clones; less than 95% are singletons. Sequencing input: PBMCs. These receptors came from a woman between 18 and 29 years old in good health and CMV-seronegative.

The V gene is TRBV7-9, the J gene TRBJ2-1, with D possibly matching TRBD2 (6 bases). The V and J ends lost 7 bases and 3 bases respectively, with 19 bases between them. Germline CDR1 SEHNR, CDR2 FQNEAQ (reference sequence). The CDR3 totals 16 residues. In DNA form, the CDR3 reads TGTGCCAGCACCAAACCGGGCGGGGCGGACTACAATGAGCAGTTCTTC. This codes for CASTKPGGADYNEQFF.

This rearrangement joins TRBV15 to TRBJ1-1; 7 bases are a match to TRBD1. V lost 2 bases to trimming and J lost 8 bases; unmatched junction nucleotides: 11. Germline V lookup: CDR1 LNHNV, CDR2 YYDKDF (reference sequence). CDR3 length equals 15 residues. The CDR3 spells CATSRFDRDSTEAFF. As DNA, the CDR3 is TGTGCCACCAGCAGATTTGACAGGGATAGTACAGAAGCTTTCTTT.

This rearrangement joins TRBV5-1 to TRBJ2-3; 8 bases fit TRBD1. This CDR3 contains 15 residues. J lost 4 bases, V lost 3 bases, and 7 bases had no gene match. CDR1 is SGHRS and CDR2 is YFSETQ in the germline V gene. The CDR3 reads CASSYTGGVADTQYF. Here the CDR3 DNA reads TGCGCCAGCAGCTATACAGGGGGTGTAGCAGATACGCAGTATTTT.

The chain couples TRBV20-1 to TRBJ2-5, with D perhaps TRBD1 (5 bases). Deletions cut 6 bases from V and 5 bases from J, with 10 bases between. Germline CDR1 and CDR2: DFQATT and SNEGSKA (reference sequence). This CDR3 is 11 amino acids long. The DNA of the CDR3 is TGCAGTGCGTCAGGGCCCGAGACCCAGTACTTC. It translates to CSASGPETQYF.

The rearrangement joins TRBV18 to TRBJ2-3; D unclear. The V end was cut by 4 bases, the J end by 4 bases, with 24 bases between. The germline V gene has CDR1 KGHSH and CDR2 LQKENI. The CDR3 spans 18 residues. CDR3 sequence (DNA): TGTGCCAGCTCACGCGGTATTGAGACTCCCCTTGCTTCAGATACGCAGTATTTT. It specifies CASSRGIETPLASDTQYF.

This chain uses TRBV5-6 with TRBJ1-2, with TRBD1 matching 9 bases. This CDR3 is 15 amino acids long. V lost 2 bases, J lost 4 bases, and 6 bases stayed unmatched. Germline lookup yields CDR1 SGHDT and CDR2 YYEEEE. The CDR3 is CASSFGTGTSYGYTF. CDR3 DNA sequence: TGTGCCAGCAGCTTCGGGACAGGGACCAGCTATGGCTACACCTTC.

This rearrangement joins TRBV7-8 to TRBJ2-7, with D possibly being TRBD2 (5 bases). This CDR3 contains 16 residues. The germline V and J ends were trimmed by 2 bases and 0 bases, with 14 bases remaining between them. CDR1 is SGHVS and CDR2 is FQNEAQ in the germline V gene. CDR3 coding DNA: TGTGCCAGCAGCTTATTGTCGGGGTTAAGCTCCTACGAGCAGTACTTC. It translates to CASSLLSGLSSYEQYF.